These 3 T cell receptor beta chains were all obtained from the same sample, sequenced in a study of T cells in women clearing cervical HPV infection. The table came from immunoSEQ multiplex PCR; TCRdb's copy has only in-frame clones and leaves some out. Recorded for this sample: tens of thousands of clones. Sequences were obtained from blood buffy coat. These receptors all stem from a woman between 18 and 70 years old with a cervical HPV16 infection that either progressed to CIN3+ or cleared (not recorded which).

A word on this clone: The read gets to within 3 residues of the CDR3 end, and the germline J gene fills in the rest. V usage is TRBV28 and J usage is TRBJ2-1; 9 bases are a match to TRBD2. The CDR3 totals 14 residues. The germline V gene encodes CDR1 MDHEN and CDR2 SYDVKM. The V and J ends lost 8 bases and 7 bases, in that order; junction bases with no gene match: 9. Partial CDR3 DNA: TGTGCCAGCCTAGCGGGGCCATCGGGAAATGAG. As protein: CASLAGPSGNE. The CDR3 as a whole reads CASLAGPSGNEQFF.

Concerning this clone: The read falls 3 residues short of the CDR3 end, and the missing part is taken from the germline J gene. The rearrangement links TRBV7-9 to TRBJ2-1; 10 bases agree with TRBD1. Germline trimming cut 8 bases from V and 5 bases from J; bases unmatched to any gene: 9. The CDR3 is 15 amino acids. Germline V gene lookup returns CDR1 SEHNR and CDR2 FQNEAQ (reference sequence). The CDR3 sequence is CASGFSDRGHNEQFF. The part of the CDR3 DNA that was read is TGTGCCAGCGGGTTTTCCGACAGGGGGCACAATGAG.

A note on this clone: The read gets to within 3 residues of the CDR3 end, and the germline J gene fills in the rest. This chain links TRBV6-7 with TRBJ2-7; the D is unclear. TRBV6-7 is classed as an ORF, of uncertain function. The ends were cut back, 11 bases at V and 4 bases at J, with 3 bases in the middle. The CDR3 covers 8 residues. This chain's CDR3 is CARYEQYF. Incomplete CDR3 DNA: TGTGCCCGGTACGAG.